This T cell receptor (beta chain) was recorded in a study of T cell responses to AZD1222 COVID-19 vaccine. Study information: Second doses that came at about 4 or about 12 weeks were put together. The study's findings and limits: Repertoire samples came only from after the peak T cell response.

Using immunoSEQ multiplex PCR, the repertoire was profiled, and TCRdb retains in-frame clones only, with some absent. The sample includes 150,000 or so clones, approximately 88% of them seen just once. On this clone itself: As yet, its antigen is unknown.

The sequencing used peripheral blood, collected on day 0 of AZD1222 vaccination. This clonotype was sampled from an adult in good health.

Written as DNA, the CDR3 is TGTGCCAGCAGCTCGGGCACTGAAGCTTTCTTT. It yields the protein CASSSGTEAFF. V gene TRBV11-2 combines with J gene TRBJ1-1; D not certain. V lost 4 bases to trimming and J lost 4 bases, with 4 bases between them. Germline V CDR1 and CDR2: SGHAT, FQNNGV. The CDR3 is 11 residues long.